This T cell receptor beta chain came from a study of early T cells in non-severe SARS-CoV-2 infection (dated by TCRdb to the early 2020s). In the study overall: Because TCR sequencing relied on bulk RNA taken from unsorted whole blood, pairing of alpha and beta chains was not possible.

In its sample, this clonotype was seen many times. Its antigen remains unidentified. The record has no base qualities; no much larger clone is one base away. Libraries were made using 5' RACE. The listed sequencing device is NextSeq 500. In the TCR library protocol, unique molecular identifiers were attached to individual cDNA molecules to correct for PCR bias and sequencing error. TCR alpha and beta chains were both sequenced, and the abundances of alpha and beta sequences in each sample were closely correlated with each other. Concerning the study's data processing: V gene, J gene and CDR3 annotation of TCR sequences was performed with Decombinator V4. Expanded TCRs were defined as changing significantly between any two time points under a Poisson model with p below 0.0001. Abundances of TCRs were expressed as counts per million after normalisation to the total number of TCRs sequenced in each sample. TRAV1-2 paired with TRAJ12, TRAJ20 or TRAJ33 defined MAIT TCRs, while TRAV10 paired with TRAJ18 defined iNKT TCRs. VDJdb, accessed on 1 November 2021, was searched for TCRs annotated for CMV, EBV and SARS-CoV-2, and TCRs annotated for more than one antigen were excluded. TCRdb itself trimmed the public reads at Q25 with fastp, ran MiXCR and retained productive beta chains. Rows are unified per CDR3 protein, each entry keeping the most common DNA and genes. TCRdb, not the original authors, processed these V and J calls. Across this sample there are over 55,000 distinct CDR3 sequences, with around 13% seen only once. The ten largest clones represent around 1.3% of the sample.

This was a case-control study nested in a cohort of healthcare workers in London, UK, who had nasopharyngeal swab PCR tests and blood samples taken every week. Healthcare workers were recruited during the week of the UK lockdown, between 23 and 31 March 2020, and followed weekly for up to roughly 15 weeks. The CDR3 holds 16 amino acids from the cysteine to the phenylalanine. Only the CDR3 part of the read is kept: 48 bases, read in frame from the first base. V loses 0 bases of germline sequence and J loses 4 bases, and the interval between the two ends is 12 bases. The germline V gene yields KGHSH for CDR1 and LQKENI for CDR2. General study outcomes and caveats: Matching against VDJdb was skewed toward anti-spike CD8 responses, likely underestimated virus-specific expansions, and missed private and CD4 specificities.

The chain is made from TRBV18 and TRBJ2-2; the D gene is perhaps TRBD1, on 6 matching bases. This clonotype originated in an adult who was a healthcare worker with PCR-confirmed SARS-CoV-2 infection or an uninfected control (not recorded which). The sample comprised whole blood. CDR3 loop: CASSPPNRVGTGELFF. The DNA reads TGTGCCAGCTCACCACCCAACAGGGTCGGCACCGGGGAGCTGTTTTTT.